This T cell receptor beta chain was documented in a study of blood T cell repertoires in COVID-19. Study at large: From the United States, Italy and Spain came samples of acute and convalescent COVID-19. Sources were T cells, B-cell-depleted T cells, or PBMCs; the material itself was cDNA or gDNA.

Authors' processing steps: Nucleated cell counts were estimated from reference gene primer amplification. Generated by immunoSEQ multiplex PCR, the TCRdb table keeps only in-frame clones and is missing some. V, J and clone size reflect that table, while D and trimming were determined from the DNA. The sample consists of 56,000 or so clones, around 80% of them appearing once. The TCR was taken from an elderly woman with acute or convalescent COVID-19. Sequences were obtained from peripheral blood.

CDR3: CASSYLQGSNYEQYF. CDR3 sequence (DNA): TGTGCCAGCAGTTACTTACAGGGTAGTAACTACGAGCAGTACTTC. This rearrangement joins TRBV6-6 to TRBJ2-7; weak D call: TRBD1 (6 bases). Germline CDR1 is MNHNY and CDR2 is SVGAGI (reference sequence). The CDR3 spans 15 residues. Between the trimmed V and J ends, which lost 1 base and 3 bases, there was a span of 13 bases.